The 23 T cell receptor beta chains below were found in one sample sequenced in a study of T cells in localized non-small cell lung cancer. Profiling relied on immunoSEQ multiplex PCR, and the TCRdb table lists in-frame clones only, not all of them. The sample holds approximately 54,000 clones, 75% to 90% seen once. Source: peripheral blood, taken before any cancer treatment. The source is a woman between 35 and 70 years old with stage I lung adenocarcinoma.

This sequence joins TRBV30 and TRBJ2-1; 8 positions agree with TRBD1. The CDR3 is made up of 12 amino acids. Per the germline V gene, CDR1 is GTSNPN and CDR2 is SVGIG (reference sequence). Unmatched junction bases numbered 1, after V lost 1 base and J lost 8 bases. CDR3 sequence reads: CAWSDRGDEQFF. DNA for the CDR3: TGTGCCTGGAGTGACAGGGGGGATGAGCAGTTCTTC.

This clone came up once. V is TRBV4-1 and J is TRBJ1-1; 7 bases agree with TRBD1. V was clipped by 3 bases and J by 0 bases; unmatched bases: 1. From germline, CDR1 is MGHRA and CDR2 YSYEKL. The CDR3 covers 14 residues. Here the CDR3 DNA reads TGCGCCAGCAGCCAGGGGACAGTGAACACTGAAGCTTTCTTT. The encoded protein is CASSQGTVNTEAFF.

CDR3 protein: CASSLSPSDTEAFF. The CDR3 DNA follows: TGCGCCAGCAGCTTGAGCCCCTCCGACACTGAAGCTTTCTTT. The chain joins TRBV5-1 to TRBJ1-1; D remains ambiguous. Germline CDR1 is SGHRS and CDR2 is YFSETQ. CDR3 length: 14 residues. Trimming removed 1 base at V and 3 bases at J, with 10 bases between.

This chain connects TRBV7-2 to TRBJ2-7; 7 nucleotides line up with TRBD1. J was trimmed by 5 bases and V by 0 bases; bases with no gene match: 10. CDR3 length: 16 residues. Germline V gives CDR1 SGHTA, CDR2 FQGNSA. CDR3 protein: CASSLALTGSTDEQYF. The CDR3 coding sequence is TGTGCCAGCAGCTTAGCTTTGACAGGGAGTACGGACGAGCAGTACTTC.

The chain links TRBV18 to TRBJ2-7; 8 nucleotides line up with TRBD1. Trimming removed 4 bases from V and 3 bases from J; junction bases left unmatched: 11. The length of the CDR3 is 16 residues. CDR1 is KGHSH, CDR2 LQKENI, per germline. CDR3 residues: CASSRDRGMISYEQYF. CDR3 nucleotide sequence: TGTGCCAGCTCACGTGACAGGGGAATGATTAGCTACGAGCAGTACTTC.

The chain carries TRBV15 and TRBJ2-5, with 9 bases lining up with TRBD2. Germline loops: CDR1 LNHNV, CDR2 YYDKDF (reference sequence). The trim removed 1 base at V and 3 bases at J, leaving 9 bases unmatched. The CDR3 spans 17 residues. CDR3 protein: CATSRGDSGGSEETQYF. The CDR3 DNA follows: TGTGCCACCAGCAGAGGGGATAGCGGGGGTTCAGAAGAGACCCAGTACTTC.

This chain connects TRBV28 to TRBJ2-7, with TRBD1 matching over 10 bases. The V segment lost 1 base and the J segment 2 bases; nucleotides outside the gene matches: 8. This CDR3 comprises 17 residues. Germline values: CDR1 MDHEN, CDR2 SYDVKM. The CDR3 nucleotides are TGTGCCAGCAGTTTATTTAGCGGACAGGGGGGCCCCTACGAGCAGTACTTC. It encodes CASSLFSGQGGPYEQYF.

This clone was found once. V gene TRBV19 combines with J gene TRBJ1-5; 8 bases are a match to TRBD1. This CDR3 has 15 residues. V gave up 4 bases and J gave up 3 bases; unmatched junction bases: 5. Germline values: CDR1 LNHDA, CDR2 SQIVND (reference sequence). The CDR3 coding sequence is TGTGCCAGTAGTACGACAGGGGCTCCCAATCAGCCCCAGCATTTT. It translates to CASSTTGAPNQPQHF.

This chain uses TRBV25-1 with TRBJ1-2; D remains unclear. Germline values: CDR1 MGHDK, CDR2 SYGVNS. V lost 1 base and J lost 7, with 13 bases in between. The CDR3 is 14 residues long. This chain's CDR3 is CASSEFVGSPGYTF. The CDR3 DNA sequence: TGTGCCAGCAGTGAATTTGTAGGGTCACCTGGCTACACCTTC.

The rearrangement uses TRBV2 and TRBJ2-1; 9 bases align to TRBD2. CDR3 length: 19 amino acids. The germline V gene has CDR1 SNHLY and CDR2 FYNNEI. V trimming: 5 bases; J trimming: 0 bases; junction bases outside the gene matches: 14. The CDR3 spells CASSSNPGLAQGSYNEQFF. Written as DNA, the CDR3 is TGTGCCAGCAGTTCGAATCCGGGACTAGCCCAGGGCTCCTACAATGAGCAGTTCTTC.

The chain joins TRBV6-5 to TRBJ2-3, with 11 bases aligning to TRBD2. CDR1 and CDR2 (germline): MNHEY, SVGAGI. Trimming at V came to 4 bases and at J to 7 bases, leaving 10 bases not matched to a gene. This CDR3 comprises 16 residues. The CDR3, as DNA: TGTGCCAGCAGTTTAACTGTAGCGGGGGGGCCTAATACGCAGTATTTT. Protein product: CASSLTVAGGPNTQYF.

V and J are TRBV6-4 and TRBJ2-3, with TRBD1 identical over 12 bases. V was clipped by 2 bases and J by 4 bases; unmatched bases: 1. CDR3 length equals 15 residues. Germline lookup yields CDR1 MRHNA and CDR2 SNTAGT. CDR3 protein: CASSDGTGGADTQYF. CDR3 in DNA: TGTGCCAGCAGTGACGGGACAGGGGGCGCAGATACGCAGTATTTT.

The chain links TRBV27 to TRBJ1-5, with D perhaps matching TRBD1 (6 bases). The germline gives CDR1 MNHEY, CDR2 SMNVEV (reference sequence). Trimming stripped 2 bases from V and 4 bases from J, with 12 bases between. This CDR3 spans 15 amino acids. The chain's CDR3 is CASSLNRGRNQPQHF. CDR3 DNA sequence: TGTGCCAGCAGTTTAAATCGGGGGCGGAATCAGCCCCAGCATTTT.

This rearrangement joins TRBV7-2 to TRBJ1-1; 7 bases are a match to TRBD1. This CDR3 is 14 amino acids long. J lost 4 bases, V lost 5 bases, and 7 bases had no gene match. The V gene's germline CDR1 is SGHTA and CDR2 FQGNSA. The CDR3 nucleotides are TGTGCCAGCAGCCGCCTTGCAGGGGGCACTGAAGCTTTCTTT. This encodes CASSRLAGGTEAFF.

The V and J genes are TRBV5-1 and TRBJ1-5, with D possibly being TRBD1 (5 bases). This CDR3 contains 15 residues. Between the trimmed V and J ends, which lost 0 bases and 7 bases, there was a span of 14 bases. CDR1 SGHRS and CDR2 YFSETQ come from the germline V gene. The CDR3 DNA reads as TGCGCCAGCAGCTTGGCGGGGACGAAGGGACAGCCCCAGCATTTT. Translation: CASSLAGTKGQPQHF.

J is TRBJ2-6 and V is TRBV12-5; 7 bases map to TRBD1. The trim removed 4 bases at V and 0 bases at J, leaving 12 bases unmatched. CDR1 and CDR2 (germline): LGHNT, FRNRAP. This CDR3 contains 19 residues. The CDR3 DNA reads TGTGCTAGTGGTTCCCTCTCCCTCCGGGACAGCTCTGGGGCCAACGTCCTGACTTTC. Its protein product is CASGSLSLRDSSGANVLTF.

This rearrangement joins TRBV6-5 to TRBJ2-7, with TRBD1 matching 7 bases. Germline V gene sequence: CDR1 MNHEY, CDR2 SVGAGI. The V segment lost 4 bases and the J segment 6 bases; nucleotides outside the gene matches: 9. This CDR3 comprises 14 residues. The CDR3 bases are TGTGCCAGCAGTTCCGGGACAGTATCGTCCGAGCAGTACTTC. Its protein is CASSSGTVSSEQYF.

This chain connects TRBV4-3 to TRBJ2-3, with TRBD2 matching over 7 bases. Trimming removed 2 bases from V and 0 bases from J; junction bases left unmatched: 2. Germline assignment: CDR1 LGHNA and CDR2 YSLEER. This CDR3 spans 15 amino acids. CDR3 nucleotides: TGCGCCAGCAGCCAAACAGCGGGAAGCACAGATACGCAGTATTTT. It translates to CASSQTAGSTDTQYF.

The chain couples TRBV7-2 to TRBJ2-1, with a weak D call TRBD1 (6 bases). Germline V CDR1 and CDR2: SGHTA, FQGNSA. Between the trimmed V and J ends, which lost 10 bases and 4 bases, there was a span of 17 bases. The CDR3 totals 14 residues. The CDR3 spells CATRGLMGYNEQFF. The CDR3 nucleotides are TGTGCCACGAGGGGGTTGATGGGGTACAATGAGCAGTTCTTC. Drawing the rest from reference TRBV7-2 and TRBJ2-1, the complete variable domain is GAGVSQSPSNKVTEKGKDVELRCDPISGHTALYWYRQSLGQGLEFLIYFQGNSAPDKSGLPSDRFSAERTGGSVSTLTIQRTQQEDSAVYLCATRGLMGYNEQFFGPGTRLTVL.

CDR3 amino acids: CAWSPGQNTEAFF. The CDR3 coding sequence is TGTGCCTGGAGTCCCGGACAGAACACTGAAGCTTTCTTT. This chain joins TRBV30 and TRBJ1-1; D is possibly TRBD1 (5 bases). Germline V gives CDR1 GTSNPN, CDR2 SVGIG (reference sequence). The CDR3 consists of 13 residues. V was trimmed by 2 bases and J by 1 base, leaving 8 bases between them.

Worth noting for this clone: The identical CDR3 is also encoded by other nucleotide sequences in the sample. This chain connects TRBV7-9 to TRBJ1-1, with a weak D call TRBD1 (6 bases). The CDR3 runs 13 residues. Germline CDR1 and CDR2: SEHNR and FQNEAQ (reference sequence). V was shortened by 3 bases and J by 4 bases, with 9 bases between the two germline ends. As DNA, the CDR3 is TGTGCCAGCAGCTTCGGACAGACCACTGAAGCTTTCTTT. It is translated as CASSFGQTTEAFF.

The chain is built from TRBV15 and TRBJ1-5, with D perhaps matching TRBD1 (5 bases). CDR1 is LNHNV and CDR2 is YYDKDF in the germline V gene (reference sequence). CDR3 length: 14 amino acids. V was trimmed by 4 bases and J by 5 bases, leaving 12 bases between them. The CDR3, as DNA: TGTGCCACCAGCATGGGACTCACGGATCAGCCCCAGCATTTT. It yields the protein CATSMGLTDQPQHF.

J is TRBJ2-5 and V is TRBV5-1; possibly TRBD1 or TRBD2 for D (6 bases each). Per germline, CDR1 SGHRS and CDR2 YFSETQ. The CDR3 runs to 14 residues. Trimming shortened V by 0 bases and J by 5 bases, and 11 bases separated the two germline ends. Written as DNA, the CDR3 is TGCGCCAGCAGCTTGGGGAGGGGGGCTGAGACCCAGTACTTC. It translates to CASSLGRGAETQYF. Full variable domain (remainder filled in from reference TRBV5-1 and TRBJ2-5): KAGVTQTPRYLIKTRGQQVTLSCSPISGHRSVSWYQQTPGQGLQFLFEYFSETQRNKGNFPGRFSGRQFSNSRSEMNVSTLELGDSALYLCASSLGRGAETQYFGPGTRLLVL.